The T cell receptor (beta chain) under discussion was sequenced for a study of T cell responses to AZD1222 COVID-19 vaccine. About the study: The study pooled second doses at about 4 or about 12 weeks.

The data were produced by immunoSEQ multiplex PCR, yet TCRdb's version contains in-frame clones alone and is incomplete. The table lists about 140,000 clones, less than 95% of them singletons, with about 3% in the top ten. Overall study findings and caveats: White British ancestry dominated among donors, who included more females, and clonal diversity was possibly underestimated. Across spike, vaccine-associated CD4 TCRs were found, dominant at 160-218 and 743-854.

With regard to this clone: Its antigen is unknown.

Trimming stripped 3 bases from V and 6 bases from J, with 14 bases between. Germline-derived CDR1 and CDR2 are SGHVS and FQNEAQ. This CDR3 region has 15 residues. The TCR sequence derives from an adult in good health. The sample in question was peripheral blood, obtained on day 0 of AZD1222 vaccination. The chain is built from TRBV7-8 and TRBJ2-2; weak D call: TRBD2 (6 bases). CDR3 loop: CASSFRSGPSGELFF. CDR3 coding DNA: TGTGCCAGCAGCTTTCGGAGCGGGCCCTCCGGGGAGCTGTTTTTT.